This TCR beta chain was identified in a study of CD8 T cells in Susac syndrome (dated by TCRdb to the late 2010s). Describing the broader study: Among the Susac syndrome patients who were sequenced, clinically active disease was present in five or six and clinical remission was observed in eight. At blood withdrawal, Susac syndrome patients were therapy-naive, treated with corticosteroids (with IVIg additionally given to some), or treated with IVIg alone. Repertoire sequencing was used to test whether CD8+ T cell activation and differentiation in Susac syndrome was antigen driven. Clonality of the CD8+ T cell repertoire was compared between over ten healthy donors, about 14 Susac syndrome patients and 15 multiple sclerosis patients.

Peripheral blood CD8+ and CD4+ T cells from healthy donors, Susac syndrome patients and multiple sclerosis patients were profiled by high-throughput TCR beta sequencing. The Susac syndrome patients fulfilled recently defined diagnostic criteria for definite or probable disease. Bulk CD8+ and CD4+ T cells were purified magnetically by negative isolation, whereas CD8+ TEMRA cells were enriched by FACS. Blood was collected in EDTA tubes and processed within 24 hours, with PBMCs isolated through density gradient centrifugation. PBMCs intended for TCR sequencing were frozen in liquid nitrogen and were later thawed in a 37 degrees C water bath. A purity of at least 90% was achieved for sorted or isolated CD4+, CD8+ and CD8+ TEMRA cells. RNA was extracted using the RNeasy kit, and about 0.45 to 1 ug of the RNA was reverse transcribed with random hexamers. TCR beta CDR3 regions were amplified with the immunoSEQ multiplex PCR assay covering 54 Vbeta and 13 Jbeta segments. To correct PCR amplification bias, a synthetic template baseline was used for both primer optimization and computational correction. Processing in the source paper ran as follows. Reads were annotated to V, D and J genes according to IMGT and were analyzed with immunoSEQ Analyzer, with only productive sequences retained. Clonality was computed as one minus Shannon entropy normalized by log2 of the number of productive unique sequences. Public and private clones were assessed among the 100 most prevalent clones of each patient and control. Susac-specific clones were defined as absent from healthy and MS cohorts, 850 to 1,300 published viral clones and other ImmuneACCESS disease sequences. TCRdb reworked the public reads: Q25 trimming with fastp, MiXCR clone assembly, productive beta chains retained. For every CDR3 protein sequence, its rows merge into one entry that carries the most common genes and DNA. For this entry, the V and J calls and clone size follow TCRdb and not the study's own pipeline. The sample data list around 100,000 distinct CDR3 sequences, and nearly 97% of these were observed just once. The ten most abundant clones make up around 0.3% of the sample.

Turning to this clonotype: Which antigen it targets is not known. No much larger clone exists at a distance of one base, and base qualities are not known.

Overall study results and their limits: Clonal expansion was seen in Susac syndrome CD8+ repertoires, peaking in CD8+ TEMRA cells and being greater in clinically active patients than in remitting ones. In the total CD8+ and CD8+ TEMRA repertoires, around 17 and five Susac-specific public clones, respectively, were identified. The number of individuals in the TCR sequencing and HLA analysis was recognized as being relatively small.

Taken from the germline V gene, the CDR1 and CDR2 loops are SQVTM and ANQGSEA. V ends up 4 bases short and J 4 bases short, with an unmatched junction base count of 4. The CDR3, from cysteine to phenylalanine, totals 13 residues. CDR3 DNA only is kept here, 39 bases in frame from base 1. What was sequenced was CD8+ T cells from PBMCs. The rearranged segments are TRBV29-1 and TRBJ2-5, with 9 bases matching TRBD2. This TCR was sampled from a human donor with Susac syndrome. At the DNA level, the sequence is TGCAGCGTTGGGCCGACTAGCGGAGAGACCCAGTACTTC. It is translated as CSVGPTSGETQYF.